These 12 T cell receptor beta chains came from one sample sequenced in a study of blood T cell repertoires in COVID-19. Sequencing was performed with immunoSEQ multiplex PCR; in TCRdb, only in-frame clones are kept and a portion is missing. The sample carries about 80,000 clones, 85% to 90% recorded once. Material: peripheral blood. The receptors originated from a woman of 80 years or more with acute or convalescent COVID-19.

The chain combines TRBV5-1 with TRBJ2-1; 7 positions match TRBD1. This CDR3 has 14 amino acids. Looked up from germline, CDR1 is SGHRS and CDR2 is YFSETQ. The J segment lost 5 bases and the V segment lost 4 bases, leaving 6 bases of the junction unmatched. DNA for the CDR3: TGCGCCAGCAGCACAGGGACAGTAAACAATGAGCAGTTCTTC. This codes for CASSTGTVNNEQFF. The full variable domain, in which reference TRBV5-1 and TRBJ2-1 provide the parts outside the CDR3, is KAGVTQTPRYLIKTRGQQVTLSCSPISGHRSVSWYQQTPGQGLQFLFEYFSETQRNKGNFPGRFSGRQFSNSRSEMNVSTLELGDSALYLCASSTGTVNNEQFFGPGTRLTVL.

The chain carries TRBV7-9 and TRBJ2-1; 10 bases line up with TRBD1. The germline V gene has CDR1 SEHNR and CDR2 FQNEAQ (reference sequence). Trimming cost V 5 bases and J 10 bases; bases outside gene matches: 14. This CDR3 is built from 16 residues. The CDR3 DNA is TGTGCCAGCAGCCCTCCGGGACAGGGGATTTTAAACGAGCAGTTCTTC. It is translated as CASSPPGQGILNEQFF.

The CDR3 sequence is CASRIQQGNNSPLHF. The CDR3 DNA follows: TGCGCCAGCAGGATTCAACAGGGCAATAATTCACCCCTCCACTTT. The chain has TRBV5-1 and TRBJ1-6; possible D gene TRBD1, 6 bases. CDR1 and CDR2 from the germline V gene are SGHRS and YFSETQ. There are 15 residues in the CDR3. V was trimmed by 5 bases and J by 5 bases, leaving 14 bases between them.

The rearrangement links TRBV5-1 to TRBJ1-6; D is ambiguous. Trimming removed 0 bases at V and 7 bases at J, with 14 bases between. CDR3 length equals 16 residues. The germline CDR1 and CDR2 sequences are SGHRS and YFSETQ. The CDR3 coding sequence is TGCGCCAGCAGCTTGGCCGCAGGTACCGCGAATTCACCCCTCCACTTT. Its protein product is CASSLAAGTANSPLHF.

The rearrangement links TRBV5-1 to TRBJ1-1, with TRBD1 matching 11 bases. Germline CDR1 and CDR2: SGHRS and YFSETQ. The CDR3 sequence is 15 residues long. V lost 4 bases, J lost 8 bases, and 10 bases stayed unmatched. The CDR3 here is CASSKDRDRGFEAFF. CDR3 in DNA: TGCGCCAGCAGCAAAGACCGGGACAGGGGGTTCGAAGCTTTCTTT.

The V call is TRBV7-8, the J call TRBJ2-7; 7 nucleotides match TRBD1. Germline V gene lookup returns CDR1 SGHVS and CDR2 FQNEAQ. This CDR3 contains 17 residues. Trimming took 5 bases from V and 1 from J; bases not matched to a gene: 14. The CDR3 sequence is CASSRQTGQRISYEQYF. For the CDR3, the DNA is TGTGCCAGCAGCCGACAGACGGGACAGAGAATTTCCTACGAGCAGTACTTC. Full variable domain (missing parts from reference TRBV7-8 and TRBJ2-7): GAGVSQSPRYKVAKRGQDVALRCDPISGHVSLFWYQQALGQGPEFLTYFQNEAQLDKSGLPSDRFFAERPEGSVSTLKIQRTQQEDSAVYLCASSRQTGQRISYEQYFGPGTRLTVT.

The chain joins TRBV27 to TRBJ2-3; unclear D gene. Per germline, CDR1 MNHEY and CDR2 SMNVEV (reference sequence). Trimming stripped 4 bases from V and 0 bases from J, with 11 bases between. This CDR3 has 15 residues. For the CDR3, the DNA is TGTGCCAGCAGTTCCCAGGCGTCTAGCACAGATACGCAGTATTTT. This sequence encodes CASSSQASSTDTQYF.

The V call is TRBV12-3 or TRBV12-4, the J call TRBJ1-2; a possible D gene is TRBD1 (5 bases). CDR3 size: 13 residues. Trimming left V 5 bases short and J 4 bases short, with 11 bases between. DNA for the CDR3: TGTGCCAGCAGTCCAGAGGGACTCTATGGCTACACCTTC. It yields the protein CASSPEGLYGYTF.

This clone came up once. The CDR3 sequence: CASSPSFGTGVLNSPLHF. For the CDR3, the DNA is TGTGCCAGCAGCCCAAGCTTTGGGACAGGGGTTTTAAATTCACCCCTCCACTTT. This chain links TRBV7-2 with TRBJ1-6; 10 bases map to TRBD1. This CDR3 has 18 residues. The ends lost 5 bases at V and 7 bases at J; junction bases unmatched: 14. Germline V gene sequence: CDR1 SGHTA, CDR2 FQGNSA.

The DNA for the CDR3 is TGCGCCAGCAGCTTCCAAGTACTACAGGGGGCGGATACCGGCTACACCTTC. This sequence encodes CASSFQVLQGADTGYTF. The chain is built from TRBV5-1 and TRBJ1-2; TRBD1 agrees at 9 bases. The trim removed 2 bases at V and 8 bases at J, leaving 16 bases unmatched. This CDR3 spans 17 amino acids. Germline CDR1 and CDR2: SGHRS and YFSETQ.

The chain uses TRBV19 and TRBJ1-2; 7 bases line up with TRBD1. The V gene's germline CDR1 is LNHDA and CDR2 SQIVND (reference sequence). J gave up 4 bases and V 2 bases, and 10 bases lay outside the gene matches. The CDR3 has 16 residues. The CDR3 bases are TGTGCCAGTAGTATACGGACAGGAATGAGGTTCTATGGCTACACCTTC. Translated: CASSIRTGMRFYGYTF.

This chain links TRBV19 with TRBJ1-2; D is unresolved. The CDR3 covers 13 residues. Germline V gene lookup returns CDR1 LNHDA and CDR2 SQIVND (reference sequence). The V end was cut by 3 bases, the J end by 4 bases, with 9 bases between. The CDR3, as DNA: TGTGCCAGTAGTATTGAGAACGGCTATGGCTACACCTTC. Its protein is CASSIENGYGYTF.